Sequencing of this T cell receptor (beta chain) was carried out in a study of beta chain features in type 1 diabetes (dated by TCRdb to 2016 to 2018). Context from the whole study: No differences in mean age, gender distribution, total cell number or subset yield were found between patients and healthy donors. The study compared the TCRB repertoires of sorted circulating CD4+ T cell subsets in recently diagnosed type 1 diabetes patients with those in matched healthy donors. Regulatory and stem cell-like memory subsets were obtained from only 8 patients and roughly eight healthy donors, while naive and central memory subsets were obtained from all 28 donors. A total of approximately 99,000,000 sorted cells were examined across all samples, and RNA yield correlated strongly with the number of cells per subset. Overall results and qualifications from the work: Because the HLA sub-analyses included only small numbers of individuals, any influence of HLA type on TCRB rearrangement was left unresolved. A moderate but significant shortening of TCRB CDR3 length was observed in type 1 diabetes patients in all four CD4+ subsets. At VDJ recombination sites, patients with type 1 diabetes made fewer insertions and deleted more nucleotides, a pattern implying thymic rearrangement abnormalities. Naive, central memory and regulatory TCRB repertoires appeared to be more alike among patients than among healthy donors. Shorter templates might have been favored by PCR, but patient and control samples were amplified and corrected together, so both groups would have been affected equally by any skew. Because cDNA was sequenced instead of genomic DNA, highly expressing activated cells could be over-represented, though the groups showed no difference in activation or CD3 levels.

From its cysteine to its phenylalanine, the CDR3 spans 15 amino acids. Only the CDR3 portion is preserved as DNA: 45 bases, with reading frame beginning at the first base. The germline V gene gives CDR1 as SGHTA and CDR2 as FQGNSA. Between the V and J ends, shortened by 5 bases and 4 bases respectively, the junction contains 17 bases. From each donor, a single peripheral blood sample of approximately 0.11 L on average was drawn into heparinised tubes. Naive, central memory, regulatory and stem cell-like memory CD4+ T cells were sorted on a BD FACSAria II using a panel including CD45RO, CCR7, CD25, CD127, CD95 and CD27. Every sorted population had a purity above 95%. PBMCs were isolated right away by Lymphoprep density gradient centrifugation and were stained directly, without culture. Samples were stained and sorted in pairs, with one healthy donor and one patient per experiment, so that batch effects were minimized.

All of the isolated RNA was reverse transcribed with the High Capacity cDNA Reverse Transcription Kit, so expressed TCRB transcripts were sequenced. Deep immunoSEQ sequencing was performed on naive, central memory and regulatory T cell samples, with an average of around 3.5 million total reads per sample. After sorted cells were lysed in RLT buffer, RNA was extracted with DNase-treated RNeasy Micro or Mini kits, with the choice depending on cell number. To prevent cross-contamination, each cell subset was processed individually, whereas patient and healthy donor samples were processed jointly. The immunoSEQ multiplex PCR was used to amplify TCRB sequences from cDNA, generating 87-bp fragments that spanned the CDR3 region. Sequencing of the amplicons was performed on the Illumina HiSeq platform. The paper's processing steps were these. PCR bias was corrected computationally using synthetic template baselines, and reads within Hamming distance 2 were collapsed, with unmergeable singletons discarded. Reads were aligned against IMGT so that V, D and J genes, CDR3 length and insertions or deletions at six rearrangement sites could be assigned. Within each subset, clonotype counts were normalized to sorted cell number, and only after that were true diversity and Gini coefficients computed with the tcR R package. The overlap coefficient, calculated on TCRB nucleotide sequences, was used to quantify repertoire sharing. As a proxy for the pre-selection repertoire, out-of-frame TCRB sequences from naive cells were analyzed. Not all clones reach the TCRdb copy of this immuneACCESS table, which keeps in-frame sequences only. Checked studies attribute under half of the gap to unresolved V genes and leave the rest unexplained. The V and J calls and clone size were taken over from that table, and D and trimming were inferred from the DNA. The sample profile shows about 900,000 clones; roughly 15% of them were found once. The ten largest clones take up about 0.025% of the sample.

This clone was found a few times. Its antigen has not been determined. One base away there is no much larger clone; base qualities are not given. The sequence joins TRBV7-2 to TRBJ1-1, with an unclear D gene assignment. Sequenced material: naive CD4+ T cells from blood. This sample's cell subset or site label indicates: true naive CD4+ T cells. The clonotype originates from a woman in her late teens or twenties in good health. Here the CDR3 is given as CASSRIWGGGTEAFF. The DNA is TGTGCCAGCAGCCGAATCTGGGGAGGTGGCACTGAAGCTTTCTTT.